This T cell receptor (beta chain) was observed in a study of technical replicates of blood from four donors. Germline-derived CDR1 and CDR2 are MNHNS and SASEGT. This CDR3 is 14 amino acids long. Trimming cost V 9 bases and J 5 bases; bases outside gene matches: 12. This table comes from immunoSEQ multiplex PCR, and its TCRdb copy is limited to in-frame clones, with some not included. The sample has approximately 50,000 clones; approximately 86% are singletons. This clone turned up a few times. This rearrangement joins TRBV6-1 to TRBJ2-7, with 8 nucleotides matching TRBD1. The clonotype originates from a human donor in good health. Some clones in this sample may be carry-over from other donors' samples. The sample taken for sequencing was PBMCs. DNA for the CDR3: TGTGCCAGAGTGGTACAGGGGGTTCTAGACGAGCAGTACTTC. Translation: CARVVQGVLDEQYF.